This T cell receptor beta chain was obtained from a study of cytomegalovirus exposure and HLA in healthy donors. The PCR contained 60 Vbeta and 13 Jbeta primers. Measured with immunoSEQ multiplex PCR; TCRdb has only the in-frame clones, and not every one. The data show some 130,000 clones, 66% seen once. Germline V lookup: CDR1 MGHDK, CDR2 SYGVNS. The CDR3 has 14 residues. The V and J ends lost 5 bases and 5 bases respectively, with 15 bases between them. The clonotype comes from a human donor in good health. This chain uses TRBV25-1 with TRBJ2-5; D is uncertain. Material for sequencing was PBMCs. In DNA form, the CDR3 reads TGTGCCAGCAGTCCCCTATCGACTGAGGAGACCCAGTACTTC. It specifies CASSPLSTEETQYF.